This T cell receptor beta chain was identified in a study of CD4 T cells in relation to SARS-CoV-2 and coronaviruses. This clone occurred once. Other DNA variants within this sample encode the same CDR3. Before the COVID-19 pandemic, during about 2011-2019, CD4+ T cells were taken from unexposed donors. The repertoire was sequenced with immunoSEQ multiplex PCR; TCRdb's copy has only in-frame clones and lacks some. The sample has around 69,000 clones; roughly 93% are singletons. The clonotype was recovered from a human donor in good health. The sequenced material came from naive CD4+ T cells from PBMCs. Sample subset: naive CD4+ T cells isolated by negative enrichment.

CDR3: CASSLLGYNEQFF. Written as DNA, the CDR3 is TGTGCCAGCAGTTTATTGGGGTACAATGAGCAGTTCTTC. This sequence joins TRBV27 and TRBJ2-1, with no clear D. The germline V gene encodes CDR1 MNHEY and CDR2 SMNVEV (reference sequence). The ends were cut back, 1 base at V and 4 bases at J, with 5 bases in the middle. The CDR3 has 13 amino acids.